These 8 T cell receptor beta chains came from one sample sequenced in a study of shared clonotypes between healthy human individuals (dated by TCRdb to 2020 to 2021). CD8 naive samples consisted of CD45RO-negative cells that were positively selected for CCR7, yielding a CD45RA+CCR7+ population without TemRA cells. Receptor amplification or capture employed the immunoSEQ multiplex PCR assay. The source is immuneACCESS, and TCRdb retained only in-frame sequences with V and J called. Part of the clones is not carried over; for the studies checked, unresolved V genes explain less than half of this, and the remainder is unexplained. The sample table shows about 820,000 clones, and about 91% are seen once. The ten largest clones take up around 24% of the sample. The sample taken for sequencing was naive CD8+ T cells sorted from blood. The cell subset or site label corresponds to: CD45RA+CCR7+. The receptors were sampled from a man in his thirties or forties in good health.

V usage is TRBV28 and J usage is TRBJ2-1, with TRBD1 as a possible D gene (5 bases). Germline loops: CDR1 MDHEN, CDR2 SYDVKM. The CDR3 spans 16 residues. Trimming left V 4 bases short and J 0 bases short, with 13 bases between. The DNA of the CDR3 is TGTGCCAGCAGTTCCTTACAGGCGAGCTCCTACAATGAGCAGTTCTTC. Encoded protein: CASSSLQASSYNEQFF. Complete variable domain (other parts from reference TRBV28 and TRBJ2-1): DVKVTQSSRYLVKRTGEKVFLECVQDMDHENMFWYRQDPGLGLRLIYFSYDVKMKEKGDIPEGYSVSREKKERFSLILESASTNQTSMYLCASSSLQASSYNEQFFGPGTRLTVL.

The chain employs TRBV29-1 and TRBJ2-1; a weak D match, TRBD2 (6 bases). The V end was cut by 2 bases, the J end by 9 bases, with 11 bases between. Germline loops: CDR1 SQVTM, CDR2 ANQGSEA. The CDR3 loop spans 12 amino acids. CDR3 sequence (DNA): TGCAGCGTTGAAACGGGAGCTATTGAGCAGTTCTTC. Translation gives CSVETGAIEQFF.

V usage is TRBV5-6 and J usage is TRBJ1-2; TRBD1 might be the D (5 bases). V dropped 1 base and J dropped 4 bases, with 11 bases sitting between them. Looked up from germline, CDR1 is SGHDT and CDR2 is YYEEEE. The CDR3 totals 14 residues. For the CDR3, the DNA is TGTGCCAGCAGCTTGACGGGACCGCTCTATGGCTACACCTTC. Translating it yields CASSLTGPLYGYTF.

J is TRBJ2-1 and V is TRBV6-5; TRBD2 matches at 9 bases. This CDR3 has 16 amino acids. J was trimmed by 8 bases and V by 2 bases; bases with no gene match: 10. Germline CDR1 is MNHEY and CDR2 is SVGAGI. This chain's CDR3 is CASSYGAGGPEYEQFF. CDR3 in DNA: TGTGCCAGCAGTTACGGGGCGGGAGGGCCGGAATATGAGCAGTTCTTC.

The table lists this clone with a few counts. V is TRBV2 and J is TRBJ1-1, with 10 bases matching TRBD1. Germline CDR1 and CDR2: SNHLY and FYNNEI. The ends lost 5 bases at V and 4 bases at J; junction bases unmatched: 4. The CDR3 runs 14 residues. CDR3 loop: CASSTRQGATEAFF. In DNA, the CDR3 is TGTGCCAGCAGTACACGACAGGGGGCCACTGAAGCTTTCTTT.

The chain couples TRBV7-9 to TRBJ2-7; the D is unclear. Germline CDR1 SEHNR, CDR2 FQNEAQ (reference sequence). The CDR3 runs to 14 residues. The V and J ends lost 4 bases and 3 bases respectively, with 13 bases between them. CDR3: CASSSHGPIYEQYF. The CDR3 DNA reads as TGTGCCAGCAGCTCGCACGGCCCTATCTACGAGCAGTACTTC.

V usage is TRBV6-6 and J usage is TRBJ2-7; no definite D call. V was clipped by 7 bases and J by 3 bases, with 16 bases between them. The CDR3 has 14 amino acids. CDR1 is MNHNY, CDR2 SVGAGI, per germline (reference sequence). The DNA for the CDR3 is TGTGCCAGCACCCCAAATCCTGGCGGCTACGAGCAGTACTTC. It translates to CASTPNPGGYEQYF.

The chain recombines TRBV7-8 with TRBJ2-1; 8 positions match TRBD1. The CDR3 is 16 amino acids. Germline loops: CDR1 SGHVS, CDR2 FQNEAQ. J was trimmed by 0 bases and V by 3 bases; bases with no gene match: 4. The CDR3 loop reads CASSFNRGSSYNEQFF. DNA of the CDR3: TGTGCCAGCAGCTTCAACAGGGGGAGCTCCTACAATGAGCAGTTCTTC.